The 29 T cell receptor beta chains in this list originate from one sample, sequenced in a study of shared clonotypes between healthy human individuals. Clones were read by immunoSEQ multiplex PCR, and TCRdb kept only the in-frame ones, dropping some. The sample shows 2 million to 2.5 million clones, under 97% of them seen only once. The source material was naive CD4+ T cells sorted from blood. Sample subset: CD45RA+ positively selected. These receptors were obtained from a man aged 18 to 29 in good health.

This sequence joins TRBV5-1 and TRBJ2-1; D remains ambiguous. Germline CDR1 and CDR2: SGHRS and YFSETQ. Trimming stripped 4 bases from V and 10 bases from J, with 15 bases between. This CDR3 is built from 13 residues. CDR3 amino acids: CASSLGRRREQFF. CDR3 nucleotides: TGCGCCAGCAGCCTAGGACGCCGTCGGGAGCAGTTCTTC.

The chain is built from TRBV27 and TRBJ2-1; D may be TRBD1 (6 bases). Trimming cost V 11 bases and J 0 bases, with 11 bases left between them. The CDR3 is 13 residues long. Germline CDR1 reads MNHEY; CDR2 reads SMNVEV (reference sequence). DNA for the CDR3: TGTGCCTCAGGGGCCGGCTCCTACAATGAGCAGTTCTTC. This codes for CASGAGSYNEQFF.

This clone was seen just once. This chain connects TRBV7-9 to TRBJ2-7, with 12 bases that match TRBD2. V gave up 4 bases and J gave up 4 bases; unmatched junction bases: 8. Germline lookup yields CDR1 SEHNR and CDR2 FQNEAQ (reference sequence). This CDR3 is 16 amino acids long. The CDR3 protein is CASSSLTSGGLYEQYF. CDR3 bases: TGTGCCAGCAGCTCGCTGACTAGCGGGGGCCTATACGAGCAGTACTTC.

This clone was seen only once. Distinct nucleotide sequences in the sample also encode this CDR3. The V and J genes are TRBV18 and TRBJ2-7; D remains ambiguous. V dropped 3 bases and J dropped 4 bases, with 13 bases sitting between them. Germline values: CDR1 KGHSH, CDR2 LQKENI. This CDR3 contains 14 residues. The CDR3 here is CASSPPSRSYEQYF. The CDR3 nucleotides read TGTGCCAGCTCACCTCCCTCGCGGAGTTACGAGCAGTACTTC.

The V and J genes are TRBV30 and TRBJ1-1; 7 bases agree with TRBD1. Germline CDR1 and CDR2: GTSNPN and SVGIG (reference sequence). The CDR3 is 12 residues long. V dropped 2 bases and J dropped 10; count of bases not matched to a gene: 7. The CDR3 sequence is CAWSKGQVAAFF. The CDR3 nucleotides read TGTGCCTGGAGTAAAGGACAGGTAGCAGCTTTCTTT.

The chain is built from TRBV10-3 and TRBJ2-3; 10 nucleotides agree with TRBD2. Germline V CDR1 and CDR2: ENHRY, SYGVKD. The CDR3 runs to 18 residues. J was trimmed by 2 bases and V by 0 bases; bases with no gene match: 8. This CDR3 is CAISESVAGGGDTDTQYF. CDR3 in DNA: TGTGCCATCAGTGAGTCAGTAGCGGGAGGTGGGGACACAGATACGCAGTATTTT.

This clone is a singleton in its sample. The chain employs TRBV9 and TRBJ2-7, with D perhaps TRBD2 (6 bases). Germline-derived CDR1 and CDR2 are SGDLS and YYNGEE. V was cut by 3 bases and J by 0 bases, with 10 bases left in between. The CDR3 is 14 residues long. The CDR3 reads CASSGAGPSYEQYF. The CDR3, as DNA: TGTGCCAGCAGCGGGGCGGGACCCTCCTACGAGCAGTACTTC.

The V call is TRBV7-2, the J call TRBJ2-3, with 12 bases identical to TRBD2. Germline loops: CDR1 SGHTA, CDR2 FQGNSA. V lost 5 bases and J lost 6; bases outside the gene matches: 3. This CDR3 comprises 14 residues. The CDR3 spells CASSRLAGEDTQYF. The CDR3 DNA reads TGTGCCAGCAGCAGACTAGCGGGAGAGGATACGCAGTATTTT.

This chain connects TRBV6-5 to TRBJ1-3; D is unclear. Germline V CDR1 and CDR2: MNHEY, SVGAGI. This CDR3 region has 16 residues. V lost 2 bases and J 0 bases, leaving 11 bases between the germline ends. The CDR3 DNA sequence: TGTGCCAGCAGTTACAAGGCAGGAGTCTCTGGAAACACCATATATTTT. The encoded protein is CASSYKAGVSGNTIYF.

The chain recombines TRBV10-1 with TRBJ2-1, with 8 bases identical to TRBD2. The CDR3 totals 15 residues. The V segment lost 6 bases and the J segment 8 bases; nucleotides outside the gene matches: 12. From germline, CDR1 is WNHNN and CDR2 SYGVQD (reference sequence). CDR3 residues: CASSDSGKLVDEQFF. Written as DNA, the CDR3 is TGCGCCAGCAGCGATAGCGGGAAGCTGGTTGATGAGCAGTTCTTC.

J is TRBJ1-2 and V is TRBV5-4, with TRBD1 identical over 7 bases. After removal of 3 bases from V and 5 bases from J, the junction contained 10 bases not matched to a gene. CDR3 size: 15 residues. CDR1 and CDR2 (germline): SGHNT, YYREEE (reference sequence). As DNA, the CDR3 is TGTGCCAGCAGCTACACAGGGGCACTGAGGTATGGCTACACCTTC. It translates to CASSYTGALRYGYTF.

The chain carries TRBV5-1 and TRBJ1-2; no reliable D call. The germline V and J ends were trimmed by 0 bases and 3 bases, with 9 bases remaining between them. CDR3 length equals 14 residues. Germline values: CDR1 SGHRS, CDR2 YFSETQ. CDR3 sequence (DNA): TGCGCCAGCAGCTTGGAGTCAGGATACTATGGCTACACCTTC. Its translation: CASSLESGYYGYTF.

The CDR3 DNA reads TGTGCCAGCAGCGAAGGGCAGGGGTACAGTTCGGATACGCAGTATTTT. This sequence encodes CASSEGQGYSSDTQYF. The chain links TRBV5-5 to TRBJ2-3, with TRBD1 as a possible D gene (6 bases). The germline V and J ends were trimmed by 4 bases and 6 bases, with 21 bases remaining between them. The CDR3 runs to 16 residues. Germline CDR1 is SGHKS and CDR2 is YYEKEE (reference sequence). The whole variable domain, remainder taken from reference TRBV5-5 and TRBJ2-3, is DAGVTQSPTHLIKTRGQQVTLRCSPISGHKSVSWYQQVLGQGPQFIFQYYEKEERGRGNFPDRFSARQFPNYSSELNVNALLLGDSALYLCASSEGQGYSSDTQYFGPGTRLTVL.

The chain uses TRBV5-6 and TRBJ2-6, with 10 nucleotides matching TRBD1. This CDR3 comprises 18 residues. Germline V gene data show CDR1 as SGHDT and CDR2 as YYEEEE. Trimming removed 2 bases from V and 1 base from J; junction bases left unmatched: 6. In nucleotides, the CDR3 is TGTGCCAGCAGCTTCCTAAGGACAGGGGGTTCTGGGGCCAACGTCCTGACTTTC. This encodes CASSFLRTGGSGANVLTF.

The chain uses TRBV25-1 and TRBJ2-7, with 10 bases fitting TRBD2. The CDR3 is 18 residues long. The trim removed 4 bases at V and 3 bases at J, leaving 15 bases unmatched. The germline V gene encodes CDR1 MGHDK and CDR2 SYGVNS. In DNA, the CDR3 is TGTGCCAGCAGTGGGGTAATGGGGGTAGCGGGAGGAAACTACGAGCAGTACTTC. Its protein is CASSGVMGVAGGNYEQYF.

The V call is TRBV14, the J call TRBJ2-1, with 9 nucleotides matching TRBD2. Germline V lookup: CDR1 SGHDN, CDR2 FVKESK. Trimming removed 4 bases from V and 6 bases from J; junction bases left unmatched: 7. CDR3 length: 15 amino acids. CDR3 sequence: CASSPAGLARNEQFF. The DNA for the CDR3 is TGTGCCAGCAGCCCCGCCGGACTAGCGCGCAATGAGCAGTTCTTC.

The chain joins TRBV10-3 to TRBJ2-2; D uncertain. The germline V gene encodes CDR1 ENHRY and CDR2 SYGVKD. This CDR3 is built from 15 residues. V was clipped by 6 bases and J by 4 bases, with 15 bases between them. CDR3 in amino acids: CAIRNPVGGTGELFF. DNA for the CDR3: TGTGCCATCAGAAACCCGGTCGGTGGCACCGGGGAGCTGTTTTTT.

The chain uses TRBV5-1 and TRBJ1-3; 9 bases match TRBD1. Germline CDR1 SGHRS, CDR2 YFSETQ. Trimming cost V 4 bases and J 4 bases; bases outside gene matches: 3. CDR3 length equals 14 residues. This CDR3 is CASSTGQGGNTIYF. The CDR3 DNA reads as TGCGCCAGCAGCACGGGACAGGGAGGAAACACCATATATTTT.

The V gene is TRBV4-1, the J gene TRBJ2-1; 11 positions match TRBD2. Germline trimming cut 4 bases from V and 0 bases from J; bases unmatched to any gene: 5. This CDR3 is 17 amino acids long. Germline CDR1 reads MGHRA; CDR2 reads YSYEKL. The CDR3 spells CASSRDLAGGSYNEQFF. CDR3 nucleotide sequence: TGCGCCAGCAGCCGCGATCTAGCGGGAGGCTCCTACAATGAGCAGTTCTTC.

The chain is built from TRBV6-1 and TRBJ1-1; D ambiguous. The germline gives CDR1 MNHNS, CDR2 SASEGT. V was pared by 10 bases and J by 10 bases, with 7 bases between. The CDR3 is 8 amino acids. The CDR3 is CAIGRAFF. CDR3 sequence (DNA): TGTGCCATCGGTCGAGCTTTCTTT.

The gene calls are TRBV4-1 and TRBJ1-3; perhaps TRBD1 as D (5 bases). There are 15 residues in the CDR3. V lost 0 bases, J lost 0 bases, and 6 bases lay in between. Per germline, CDR1 MGHRA and CDR2 YSYEKL. CDR3 nucleotides: TGCGCCAGCAGCCAAGATCAGGGCTCTGGAAACACCATATATTTT. It is translated as CASSQDQGSGNTIYF.

The CDR3 here is CASSLFISGRRPSYQPQHF. CDR3 DNA sequence: TGTGCCAGCAGCTTATTTATCAGTGGCAGGCGCCCGAGTTATCAGCCCCAGCATTTT. V gene TRBV11-3 combines with J gene TRBJ1-5; the D is unclear. V lost 2 bases to trimming and J lost 5 bases, with 25 bases between them. Germline V lookup: CDR1 SGHNT, CDR2 YENEEA. The length of the CDR3 is 19 residues.

This sequence joins TRBV27 and TRBJ2-7; 8 bases align to TRBD2. The CDR3 consists of 15 residues. The V segment lost 0 bases and the J segment 7 bases; nucleotides outside the gene matches: 8. Germline loops: CDR1 MNHEY, CDR2 SMNVEV (reference sequence). The CDR3 here is CASSLSGAGVWEQYF. The CDR3 DNA sequence: TGTGCCAGCAGTTTATCAGGAGCGGGAGTCTGGGAGCAGTACTTC.

The chain recombines TRBV5-6 with TRBJ2-7; D gene ambiguous. The V end was cut by 1 base, the J end by 5 bases, with 13 bases between. The V gene's germline CDR1 is SGHDT and CDR2 YYEEEE. The length of the CDR3 is 14 residues. For the CDR3, the DNA is TGTGCCAGCAGCTTGCGTCTGGGGTACCACGAGCAGTACTTC. Its translation is CASSLRLGYHEQYF.

Written as DNA, the CDR3 is TGTGCCAGCAGCTCGCGGGGGGTTCTCGGCGAGCAGTACTTC. This sequence encodes CASSSRGVLGEQYF. The V call is TRBV5-4, the J call TRBJ2-7, with 8 bases fitting TRBD2. Trimming took 3 bases from V and 6 from J; bases not matched to a gene: 8. Germline CDR1 and CDR2: SGHNT and YYREEE (reference sequence). The CDR3 totals 14 residues.

V and J are TRBV30 and TRBJ2-3, with D uncertain. The CDR3 length is 13 residues. CDR1 is GTSNPN and CDR2 is SVGIG in the germline V gene (reference sequence). Trimming left V 1 base short and J 6 bases short, with 11 bases between. CDR3 coding DNA: TGTGCCTGGAGTGGTGGTGGTTGGGATACGCAGTATTTT. Protein product: CAWSGGGWDTQYF. Using reference TRBV30 and TRBJ2-3 for the parts outside the CDR3, the full variable domain is SQTIHQWPATLVQPVGSPLSLECTVEGTSNPNLYWYRQAAGRGLQLLFYSVGIGQISSEVPQNLSASRPQDRQFILSSKKLLLSDSGFYLCAWSGGGWDTQYFGPGTRLTVL.

This sequence joins TRBV11-2 and TRBJ2-1; 10 nucleotides line up with TRBD2. The CDR3 is made up of 16 amino acids. V was clipped by 1 base and J by 4 bases; unmatched bases: 4. Germline loops: CDR1 SGHAT, CDR2 FQNNGV. CDR3 in DNA: TGTGCCAGCAGCTTAGGGACTAGCGGCGATTACAATGAGCAGTTCTTC. This gives the protein CASSLGTSGDYNEQFF.

This chain's CDR3 is CAINQGGYEQYF. In nucleotides, the CDR3 is TGTGCCATCAACCAGGGCGGGTACGAGCAGTACTTC. The chain combines TRBV10-3 with TRBJ2-7, with D possibly being TRBD1 or TRBD2 (5 bases each). This CDR3 spans 12 amino acids. Germline CDR1 is ENHRY and CDR2 is SYGVKD. Trimming took 7 bases from V and 4 from J, leaving 11 bases between them.

V gene TRBV6-1 combines with J gene TRBJ1-2; the match to TRBD1 covers 10 bases. The CDR3 loop spans 15 amino acids. V dropped 6 bases and J dropped 7; count of bases not matched to a gene: 11. Germline loops: CDR1 MNHNS, CDR2 SASEGT. CDR3: CASSLTTGGAGGYTF. The CDR3 region has the DNA TGTGCCAGCAGCCTTACGACAGGGGGCGCGGGTGGCTACACCTTC.